This T cell receptor beta chain was obtained from a study of blood T cell repertoires in COVID-19. Overall study context: The United States, Italy and Spain provided the acute and convalescent COVID-19 samples. The cDNA or gDNA used as material had been derived from T cells, B-cell-depleted T cells, or PBMCs.

Original handling: Reference gene primer amplification gave estimated nucleated cell counts. Generated by immunoSEQ multiplex PCR, the TCRdb table keeps only in-frame clones and is missing some. V, J and clone size derive from that table, while D and trimming were established from the DNA sequence. This table has some 240,000 clones, about 80% appearing once. V gave up 6 bases and J gave up 4 bases, with 18 bases separating them. This CDR3 comprises 16 residues. CDR1 is SGHTA, CDR2 FQGNSA, per germline. This receptor was taken from a man aged 25-45 years with acute COVID-19. The chain joins TRBV7-2 to TRBJ2-2; tentative D call: TRBD2 (6 bases). Sequencing used PBMCs or T cells enriched from blood (not recorded which). The CDR3 loop is CASRGRQGPVTGELFF. As DNA, the CDR3 is TGTGCCAGCAGGGGGAGGCAGGGCCCTGTCACCGGGGAGCTGTTTTTT.